Sequencing of this T cell receptor beta chain was carried out in a study of blood T cell repertoires in COVID-19. Study background: Whether acute or convalescent, the COVID-19 samples came from the United States, Italy and Spain.

Source study methods: From reference gene primer amplification, estimates of nucleated cell counts were derived. Measured with immunoSEQ multiplex PCR; TCRdb has only the in-frame clones, and not every one. Clonal size and the V and J genes are those of that table, whereas D and trimming came from the DNA. The table has over 40,000 clones, just over 90% seen once. The germline CDR1 and CDR2 sequences are LNHDA and SQIVND (reference sequence). Trimming shortened V by 8 bases and J by 2 bases, and 16 bases separated the two germline ends. CDR3 length: 14 residues. This clonotype was sampled from a man aged 70 or older with acute or convalescent COVID-19. The material sequenced was peripheral blood. V is TRBV19 and J is TRBJ2-7, with D possibly being TRBD2 (7 bases). The CDR3 nucleotides are TGTGCCAGTTCGGCTCGGGGGGACACCTACGAGCAGTACTTC. The encoded protein is CASSARGDTYEQYF. The complete variable domain, with remaining parts taken from reference TRBV19 and TRBJ2-7, reads DGGITQSPKYLFRKEGQNVTLSCEQNLNHDAMYWYRQDPGQGLRLIYYSQIVNDFQKGDIAEGYSVSREKKESFPLTVTSAQKNPTAFYLCASSARGDTYEQYFGPGTRLTVT.